A selection of T cell receptor beta chains follows, all from one sample in a study of blood T cell repertoires in COVID-19. Clones were read by immunoSEQ multiplex PCR, and TCRdb kept only the in-frame ones, dropping some. The table shows 90,000 to 100,000 clones, with 82% occurring only once. The specimen sequenced was peripheral blood. These receptors came from a man between 65 and 80 years old with acute or convalescent COVID-19. The CDR3 runs from the conserved cysteine through the conserved F or W. D genes are given only for firm matches. Rows may omit the clone size; those that give it use once, few, many or a size class.

D: TRBD2
V: TRBV5-1
size: -
J: TRBJ2-5
DNA: TGCGCCAGCAGCTTGTCCCTAGCGGGGTCAAAGACCCAGTACTTC
CDR3: CASSLSLAGSKTQYF

D: TRBD1
V: TRBV5-1
size: -
J: TRBJ2-3
DNA: TGCGCCAGCACCGCCAAGACAGGGGGTGTCACAGATACGCAGTATTTT
CDR3: CASTAKTGGVTDTQYF

D: TRBD2
V: TRBV5-1
size: few
J: TRBJ2-1
DNA: TGCGCCAGCAGCAAGGGTGGGACTAGCGGTGACAATGAGCAGTTCTTC
CDR3: CASSKGGTSGDNEQFF

D: -
V: TRBV9
size: -
J: TRBJ2-1
DNA: TGTGCCAGCAGCGTAGTTGGTAGCGGTGGTTGGGAGGAGCAGTTCTTC
CDR3: CASSVVGSGGWEEQFF

D: -
V: TRBV29-1
size: -
J: TRBJ2-2
DNA: TGCAGCGTTGCCAGGCTCGGCACCGGGGAGCTGTTTTTT
CDR3: CSVARLGTGELFF

D: -
V: TRBV15
size: -
J: TRBJ1-4
DNA: TGTGCCACCAGCAGGGAGGGGGAAAAACTGTTTTTT
CDR3: CATSREGEKLFF

D: -
V: TRBV6-2/TRBV6-3
size: -
J: TRBJ2-5
DNA: TGTGCCAGCAGCCCCCTAGAGTGGAGACAAGAGACCCAGTACTTC
CDR3: CASSPLEWRQETQYF

D: TRBD1
V: TRBV5-1
size: -
J: TRBJ1-2
DNA: TGCGCCAGCAGCTTGGGGGGGACAGGGAACCTTTTTTATGGCTACACCTTC
CDR3: CASSLGGTGNLFYGYTF

D: TRBD1
V: TRBV9
size: -
J: TRBJ1-6
DNA: TGTGCCAGCTCCCCACAGGGGGGACGGGATTCACCCCTCCACTTT
CDR3: CASSPQGGRDSPLHF

D: TRBD1
V: TRBV6-6
size: -
J: TRBJ1-2
DNA: TGTGCCAGCAGTTTGGGACAGGGGAACTATGGCTACACCTTC
CDR3: CASSLGQGNYGYTF

D: TRBD1
V: TRBV28
size: -
J: TRBJ1-2
DNA: TGTGCCAGCAGTTTATATGGGACAGGGGGAGGTGGCTACACCTTC
CDR3: CASSLYGTGGGGYTF

D: -
V: TRBV6-1
size: -
J: TRBJ2-5
DNA: TGTGCCAGCAGTGAAGTTGGAGGGTTGGAGACCCAGTACTTC
CDR3: CASSEVGGLETQYF

D: -
V: TRBV24-1
size: -
J: TRBJ2-1
DNA: TGTGCCACCAGTGGGCGGAGCTACAATGAGCAGTTCTTC
CDR3: CATSGRSYNEQFF

D: TRBD2
V: TRBV4-1
size: -
J: TRBJ2-1
DNA: TGCGCCAGCAGCCAAGATACTAGCGGTAATGAGCAGTTCTTC
CDR3: CASSQDTSGNEQFF

D: TRBD1
V: TRBV7-9
size: -
J: TRBJ1-5
DNA: TGTGCCAGCAGCCCAGGGACAGGTAATCAGCCCCAGCATTTT
CDR3: CASSPGTGNQPQHF

D: -
V: TRBV7-2
size: -
J: TRBJ2-7
DNA: TGTGCCAGCAGCTTAGGAGGGACTGATGTCTACGAGCAGTACTTC
CDR3: CASSLGGTDVYEQYF

D: TRBD1
V: TRBV28
size: -
J: TRBJ1-2
DNA: TGTGCCAGCAGCTATCGACGGGACAGGACAACCTATGGCTACACCTTC
CDR3: CASSYRRDRTTYGYTF

D: -
V: TRBV5-5
size: once
J: TRBJ2-1
DNA: TGTGCCAGCAGCGTTCCCCGGGGGGCAGTCAATGAGCAGTTCTTC
CDR3: CASSVPRGAVNEQFF

D: TRBD2
V: TRBV7-8
size: -
J: TRBJ2-7
DNA: TGTGCCAGCAGCAAAGGGACTAGCGGGTACTACGAGCAGTACTTC
CDR3: CASSKGTSGYYEQYF

D: TRBD2
V: TRBV28
size: -
J: TRBJ2-7
DNA: TGTGCCAGCAGTTGGTTCGGAACTAGCGGAGTACGCTACGAGCAGTACTTC
CDR3: CASSWFGTSGVRYEQYF

D: -
V: TRBV6-6
size: few
J: TRBJ1-3
DNA: TGTGCCAGCGATACCCAAGCGAGCTCTGGAAACACCATATATTTT
CDR3: CASDTQASSGNTIYF

D: -
V: TRBV13
size: -
J: TRBJ1-5
DNA: TGTGCCAGCAGCTTAATCGGCAGGGGCCATCAGCCCCAGCATTTT
CDR3: CASSLIGRGHQPQHF

D: -
V: TRBV7-9
size: few
J: TRBJ1-6
DNA: TGTGCCAGCAGCTCCAGGGGTTATAATTCACCCCTCCACTTT
CDR3: CASSSRGYNSPLHF

D: TRBD1
V: TRBV4-2
size: once
J: TRBJ2-3
DNA: TGTGCCAGCAGCCAAGGAAATACAGGGGGCACAGATACGCAGTATTTT
CDR3: CASSQGNTGGTDTQYF

D: -
V: TRBV18
size: few
J: TRBJ1-1
DNA: TGTGCCAGCTCACCACCGGAGGGGCCTGGGTGGTCTGAAGCTTTCTTT
CDR3: CASSPPEGPGWSEAFF

D: -
V: TRBV4-1
size: -
J: TRBJ1-3
DNA: TGCGCCAGCAGCCAAGGGGGCTTTGGAAACACCATATATTTT
CDR3: CASSQGGFGNTIYF

D: -
V: TRBV29-1
size: -
J: TRBJ2-7
DNA: TGCAGCGTTGAAGATGGTGTCGGTCTCCTTTCCTACGAGCAGTACTTC
CDR3: CSVEDGVGLLSYEQYF

D: TRBD1
V: TRBV5-4
size: -
J: TRBJ1-4
DNA: TGTGCCAGCAGCTCTCAACAGGGGGCCCGTGAAAAACTGTTTTTT
CDR3: CASSSQQGAREKLFF

D: TRBD1
V: TRBV5-1
size: few
J: TRBJ1-6
DNA: TGCGCCAGCAGCTTGTCGGGACAGCCGAGCTCCTATAATTCACCCCTCCACTTT
CDR3: CASSLSGQPSSYNSPLHF

D: -
V: TRBV13
size: -
J: TRBJ1-1
DNA: TGTGCCAGCAGCTCAGAACGGAACACTGAAGCTTTCTTT
CDR3: CASSSERNTEAFF

D: TRBD1
V: TRBV30
size: -
J: TRBJ1-2
DNA: TGTGCCTGGAGTGTAGCAGGGGGTGGCTATGGCTACACCTTC
CDR3: CAWSVAGGGYGYTF

D: -
V: TRBV2
size: -
J: TRBJ1-3
DNA: TGTGCCACTAGAGGGAGCCACTCTGGAAACACCATATATTTT
CDR3: CATRGSHSGNTIYF

D: TRBD2
V: TRBV7-2
size: few
J: TRBJ2-1
DNA: TGTGCCAGCAGCTCCCAAGCGGGGGGAATGGGGGAGCAGTTCTTC
CDR3: CASSSQAGGMGEQFF

D: -
V: TRBV4-2
size: -
J: TRBJ2-1
DNA: TGTGCCAGCAGCCAAGCCGGGGGTCATGAGCAGTTCTTC
CDR3: CASSQAGGHEQFF

D: TRBD2
V: TRBV6-2/TRBV6-3
size: -
J: TRBJ2-1
DNA: TGTGCCAGCAGCCCGGGGGGTAGCGGGAGAGTAAACAAGATGAGGTCCAATGAGCAGTTCTTC
CDR3: CASSPGGSGRVNKMRSNEQFF

D: TRBD2
V: TRBV3-1/TRBV3-2
size: -
J: TRBJ2-1
DNA: TGTGCCAGCAGCCAAAAGGGACTAGCGGGAGGGCCGAGTGAGCAGTTCTTC
CDR3: CASSQKGLAGGPSEQFF

D: TRBD1
V: TRBV5-1
size: -
J: TRBJ2-7
DNA: TGCGCCAGCAGCTTGGAAACAGGGGGTACGTACGAGCAGTACTTC
CDR3: CASSLETGGTYEQYF

D: -
V: TRBV3-1/TRBV3-2
size: -
J: TRBJ1-2
DNA: TGTGCCAGCAGCCAATCAGGTCCCTCAAACTATGGCTACACCTTC
CDR3: CASSQSGPSNYGYTF

D: TRBD1
V: TRBV5-4
size: -
J: TRBJ1-2
DNA: TGTGCCAGCAGCTGGGGACAGGGGGCGCGTCGCGGCTACACCTTC
CDR3: CASSWGQGARRGYTF

D: -
V: TRBV2
size: -
J: TRBJ2-3
DNA: TGTGCCAGCAAGGGGTATGGTGTAGCAGATACGCAGTATTTT
CDR3: CASKGYGVADTQYF

D: TRBD2
V: TRBV7-3
size: -
J: TRBJ2-2
DNA: TGTGCCAGCAGCTTAACCGGTAGCGGGAACGGATCCGGGGAGCTGTTTTTT
CDR3: CASSLTGSGNGSGELFF

D: TRBD1
V: TRBV7-3
size: -
J: TRBJ2-2
DNA: TGTGCCAGCAGCTTAATTGGGCCTAGACAGGGTTTTATTCTGTCGACAATCACCGGGGAGCTGTTTTTT
CDR3: CASSLIGPRQGFILSTITGELFF

D: -
V: TRBV7-2
size: -
J: TRBJ1-2
DNA: TGTGCCAGCAGCTTCAACAGGGCGAACTATGGCTACACCTTC
CDR3: CASSFNRANYGYTF

D: -
V: TRBV11-2
size: -
J: TRBJ1-3
DNA: TGTGCCAGCAGCTTAAACCGGGGAATATATTTT
CDR3: CASSLNRGIYF

D: -
V: TRBV27
size: -
J: TRBJ1-2
DNA: TGTGCCAGCAGTTTACTGGGCCACTATGGCTACACCTTC
CDR3: CASSLLGHYGYTF

D: -
V: TRBV21-1
size: -
J: TRBJ1-2
DNA: TGTGCCAGCAGCAAAGAGAAAGGGGGCCCCCCGGGTAACTACACCTTC
CDR3: CASSKEKGGPPGNYTF

D: -
V: TRBV12-3/TRBV12-4
size: -
J: TRBJ1-1
DNA: TGTGCCATTTCCCGAGGAGAGTACACTGAAGCTTTCTTT
CDR3: CAISRGEYTEAFF

D: TRBD1
V: TRBV12-3/TRBV12-4
size: -
J: TRBJ2-4
DNA: TGTGCCAGCAGTTTTGGGACAGAGGGCATTCAGTACTTC
CDR3: CASSFGTEGIQYF

D: TRBD2
V: TRBV5-4
size: few
J: TRBJ2-1
DNA: TGTGCCAGCAGTTCCGGACTAGCGGGAGCCACCGGGAATGAGCAGTTCTTC
CDR3: CASSSGLAGATGNEQFF

D: TRBD1
V: TRBV7-3
size: -
J: TRBJ1-2
DNA: TGTGCCAGCAGCCCCGACAGGGGATATGGCTACACCTTC
CDR3: CASSPDRGYGYTF

D: -
V: TRBV29-1
size: -
J: TRBJ2-1
DNA: TGCAGCGTTGACTACGGGGGACTTAGCTCCTACAATGAGCAGTTCTTC
CDR3: CSVDYGGLSSYNEQFF

D: -
V: TRBV5-1
size: few
J: TRBJ2-7
DNA: TGCGCCAGCAGCTTTGGCGGAGAGGCTCTCGAGCAGTACTTC
CDR3: CASSFGGEALEQYF

D: TRBD2
V: TRBV9
size: -
J: TRBJ2-3
DNA: TGTGCCAGCAGCGTAGTTAAAGCGGGGGGGACAGATACGCAGTATTTT
CDR3: CASSVVKAGGTDTQYF

D: TRBD1
V: TRBV30
size: -
J: TRBJ1-4
DNA: TGTGCCTGGAGTAGGCCGGGACAGGGTCTGTTGGCTAATGAAAAACTGTTTTTT
CDR3: CAWSRPGQGLLANEKLFF